This T cell receptor beta chain was captured in a study of technical replicates of blood from several donors. Germline V gene data show CDR1 as GTSNPN and CDR2 as SVGIG (reference sequence). V lost 3 bases to trimming and J lost 5 bases, with 7 bases between them. This CDR3 region has 11 residues. TCRdb keeps only in-frame clones here, not all; method: immunoSEQ multiplex PCR. The data show roughly 79,000 clones, 85% to 95% seen once. The sequenced material came from T cells isolated from PBMCs. The V call is TRBV30, the J call TRBJ1-1; D is perhaps TRBD1 (5 bases). This sequence originates from a human donor in good health. The CDR3 spells CAWSQGTEAFF. The CDR3, as DNA: TGTGCCTGGAGCCAGGGAACTGAAGCTTTCTTT.